This T cell receptor beta chain was recorded in a study of Graves' ophthalmopathy and Graves' hyperthyroidism (dated by TCRdb to the late 2010s). With respect to the entire study: A patient counted as having stable hyperthyroidism if there was no progression to ophthalmopathy within 18 months of follow-up. In five to seven hyperthyroidism patients, the T-cell repertoire of thyroid tissue was compared with the T-cell repertoire of blood. Following sampling, methimazole starting at 30 mg daily was administered to hyperthyroidism patients, and high-dose intravenous methylprednisolone was administered to ophthalmopathy patients. In total, approximately 130 blood samples were TCR-sequenced: fewer than 50 ophthalmopathy, 80 or so hyperthyroidism and around 17 hyperthyroidism-to-ophthalmopathy patients. To explore V-J signatures that distinguish ophthalmopathy from hyperthyroidism, a discovery set of about 99 patients was enrolled, made up of over 40 with ophthalmopathy and some 56 with stable hyperthyroidism. The independent validation cohort included 18 to 20 hyperthyroidism patients plus 17 patients who later progressed from hyperthyroidism to ophthalmopathy. The study used signatures of the TCR beta repertoire to tell Graves' ophthalmopathy apart from Graves' hyperthyroidism and to predict which patients would progress to ophthalmopathy. Here is what the overall study found, with its caveats: In validation, the model predicted ophthalmopathy progression with 70.59% sensitivity and about 73% specificity; about a dozen predicted patients were CT-confirmed with GO in a median of around 6 months. The 13-signature model separated ophthalmopathy from stable hyperthyroidism with approximately 90% sensitivity and around 84% specificity in cross-validation, and 80%/75% in the test set. Among expanded thyroid clonotypes with frequency above 0.001, most also showed up in blood, which suggests that blood repertoires may reflect the thyroid immune response. Sample size was not statistically predetermined, and group allocation was not concealed from the investigators.

Hyperthyroidism patients were newly diagnosed, were aged 18 to 65 years, and had a disease duration under 2 months. Anyone with other autoimmune diseases, uncontrolled infections, pregnancy or lactation was excluded from the study. Clinical symptoms, serum thyroxine, TRAb, thyroid ultrasound and orbital computed tomography were used for diagnosis. Trizol reagent was used to extract the total RNA, and its quality was then checked on an Agilent 2100 Bioanalyzer. Worth noting for this clonotype: The target of this receptor is not known. No much larger clone exists at a distance of one base, and base qualities are not known.

For repertoire sequencing, the TCR beta CDR3 regions were amplified from RNA transcripts. HTBI primers and the Qiagen OneStep RT-PCR kit were used in a first-round RT-PCR, which was followed by a second-round multiplex PCR, size selection and purification. The libraries underwent paired-end sequencing with 100 bp reads on an Illumina HiSeq2000. The paper's data handling went like this. SOAPnuke was used to process the reads, removing any read that contained adapters or uncalled bases, had a mean Phred below 15, or lacked an exact match to the constant primer or identifier. COPE v1.2.5 was used to merge the high-quality paired reads. Unique nucleotide sequences were defined as clonotypes and aligned to IMGT TRB V, D and J references using MiTCR v1.1. The analysis was limited to V-J combinations with a frequency above 0.0001, which together covered 99% to 99.2% of the repertoires. A TCR clonal expansion and chaos score per V-J combination was defined as the ratio of F50 clonal expansion to chaos observed in the TCRdist matrix. Welch's t-statistics and random forest were used to narrow the features down to approximately 13 V-J combinations, which were then fed into a naive Bayes classifier. Thyroid-blood repertoire similarity was quantified with the Morisita-Horn index. TCRdb reanalyzed the raw reads on its own, using fastp at Q25 for trimming and MiXCR for clone calling, and kept in-frame beta chains. Each CDR3 protein gets just one entry, which takes the most common genes and DNA from the rows behind it. The V and J calls reflect TCRdb's pipeline rather than the authors' work. In this sample the table shows over a million distinct CDR3 sequences, about two fifths of which occur a single time. The ten largest clones add up to over 8.5% of the sample.

Trimming at the junction amounts to 6 bases on V and 9 bases on J, and the germline ends lie 20 bases apart. From the germline V gene, CDR1 is SNHLY and CDR2 is FYNNEI. Including cysteine and phenylalanine, the CDR3 has 14 amino acids. Only CDR3 DNA remains: 42 bases, in frame from the first base. This TCR came from an adult man with Graves' hyperthyroidism. Sequencing used peripheral blood or thyroid tissue (not recorded which). The chain couples TRBV2 to TRBJ1-1; possibly the D gene is TRBD1, per 5 matching bases. The CDR3 amino acid sequence is: CASSERQFAFKAFF. The DNA sequence is given as TGTGCCAGCAGCGAAAGACAGTTCGCCTTCAAAGCTTTCTTT.